Below, one T cell receptor (beta chain) is given with its context. This clone's antigen is unknown. Base qualities are not provided; no much larger clone lies one nucleotide away. The sample belongs to a study of cytomegalovirus exposure and HLA in healthy donors (dated by TCRdb to the late 2010s). Looking at the study overall: In an earlier analysis of approximately 640 of the donors, roughly 300 Gb of sequence data and 100 million or so unique TCR beta sequences from roughly 200 million T cells were reported. An early release that covered some 630 HLA-typed donors contained approximately 320 gigabases of sequencing data and tens of millions of unique TCR sequences. Of the 300 to 400 genotyped donors, 65% to 90% fell in the genetic ancestry cluster associated with self-reported Caucasian donors. The study aimed to test whether signatures of past pathogen exposure could be identified by cataloging public T cell receptors. Using immunosequencing, the study profiled T cell repertoires from fewer than 700 subjects and related those repertoires to cytomegalovirus serostatus. In addition to the first cohort of 666 subjects, a separate validation cohort of 130 or so different subjects was used. The study combined high-throughput TCR immunosequencing, statistical association of individual TCRs with disease status, and machine learning to predict cytomegalovirus infection status. A later analysis re-examined previously published TCR beta repertoires from hundreds of donors and added high-resolution HLA genotyping to investigate patterns of TCR occurrence. The later analysis used no new phenotypic data to find candidate immune exposures, relying instead on TCR beta sequences and their occurrence across donors. An earlier analysis of approximately 640 of the donors applied high-throughput TCR beta sequencing to assess whether each TCR beta V gene segment acted as functional or pseudogenic. Donor age, sex, ethnicity and CMV serostatus were collected together with the repertoire data. A later genetic analysis took genome-wide SNP genotypes for about 65% of the roughly 670 donors and used that subset as a discovery cohort. Every discovery cohort repertoire had been produced on one sequencing platform. HLA typing included class I and class II loci at four-digit resolution. The number of donors typed differed by locus, with about 629-640 for A, B, C, DRB1 and DQB1, roughly 520 for DQA1, about 610 for DPA1, and approximately 470 for DPB1. Five DR-DQ haplotypes were treated as single units for association and clustering because of strong linkage in the cohort. Across some 400 genotyped donors of the cohort, an average of about 240,000 unique TCR beta nucleotide sequences per donor were sequenced, and 15% to 20% of those sequences were non-productive. Summary of the overall study and its limitations: At a false discovery rate of 0.05, a later analysis linked fewer than 20,000 TCR beta sequences to specific HLA alleles. Because some donors lacked HLA typing at each locus, the association tests relied only on the typed subset. In a later analysis, HLA-associated TCR beta chains showed more clonal expansion and lower generation probabilities than non-associated chains that were equally common. A further reported finding was that TCR beta sequences accurately predicted the HLA-A and HLA-B alleles for most subjects in the first cohort. In the study, some 160 TCR beta chains were listed as associated with cytomegalovirus. Broadly in line with IMGT annotations, most TCR beta V segments showed up in productive rearrangements about 87% or about 30% of the time in an earlier analysis of roughly 590 of the donors. According to a later analysis, most CMV-associated TCR beta chains appeared to be HLA-restricted, and the HLA associations seemed to be driven largely by CMV exposure. According to the authors, the approach could potentially be generalized to other disease states and immunological phenotypes. Linkage disequilibrium might explain the correlated functional status among segregating V segments, but an unknown experimental factor could not be ruled out. CMV serostatus was the only immune exposure information available for the cohort. A later analysis reported that several top co-occurrence clusters appeared linked to parvovirus B19, influenza, CMV and Epstein-Barr virus. Roughly uniform sequencing depth across donors was assumed in presence/absence analyses, although this assumption may not hold. Most TCR sequences were seen in very few donors, while some public TCRs were found in many individuals. According to a later analysis, TCR association rates differed among HLA loci, with DRB1 alleles showing the most associated TCRs and HLA-C alleles showing the fewest. An association between a missense DCLRE1C variant and V-gene and J-gene trimming of TCR beta chains was found in a later genetic analysis and replicated in an independent cohort. A group of highly shared sequence variants was considered likely to be a technical artifact of the sequencing pipeline. The classifier was reported to diagnose cytomegalovirus status with high specificity and sensitivity in both the original and validation cohorts. A few of the identified cytomegalovirus-associated TCR beta chains were confirmed in vitro to be specific for cytomegalovirus antigens. Compared with the 666-donor mean, donors in an Asian-associated ancestry cluster had fewer N-insertions in productive TCRs, according to a later genetic analysis. Because counts were too low, some 17 rarely observed V segments, including chromosome 9 orphons, were excluded from the earlier analysis of several hundred of the donors. Assigning TCR associations to individual alleles was difficult when HLA alleles, especially DR and DQ, strongly co-occurred. Some IMGT-functional V segments, including TRBV6-2 and TRBV6-3, could not be distinguished by the 87-base-pair reads and were therefore excluded. In this cohort, only TCR beta chains were sequenced, and detectable features were limited by the absence of alpha or paired-chain data.

Library preparation was by the immunoSEQ multiplex PCR assay. The multiplex PCR relied on a mix of 60 forward primers for TCR Vbeta segments and 13 reverse primers for TCR Jbeta segments. The CDR3 region of rearranged TCR beta genes was amplified from genomic DNA with a multiplex PCR assay. On the Illumina HiSeq System, the amplified TCR beta libraries were sequenced as 87-base-pair reads. Per the original workflow: A later analysis counted some 74 million unique TCR beta chains across the 550 to 800 repertoires, and 9.5 million to 11 million of these chains were shared by at least two donors. To remove PCR and sequencing errors, raw reads were error-corrected and collapsed into unique sequences using a nearest-neighbor algorithm that merged closely related sequences. To assign V, D and J gene segments, CDR3 sequences were aligned to IMGT reference sequences. For a sequence to be retained, a match of at least six nucleotides was required to both a V gene segment and a J gene segment. Rearrangements were classified as productive when the CDR3 lacked stop codons and remained in frame with V and J, and all other rearrangements were classified as non-productive. Following IMGT convention, CDR3 was defined as the stretch from the second conserved V-encoded cysteine up to the conserved J-encoded phenylalanine. In an earlier analysis of around 570 of the donors, sequences lacking an unambiguous match to a single V gene segment were excluded. An earlier analysis of over 450 of the donors classified V segments as functional when productive rearrangements were above 56.7% and as segregating when the standard deviation between donors was above 5%. A statistical classification framework was developed to diagnose cytomegalovirus status using the catalog of TCR beta chain sequences. In a later analysis, TCR nucleotide sequences were compared against IMGT/GENE-DB human TR gene sequences so that V and J genes could be assigned. In a later analysis, CDR3 sequences and most-parsimonious VDJ recombination scenarios were assigned using the TCRdist pipeline. In a later analysis, every TCR beta chain was defined by the combination of its CDR3 amino acid sequence and its V-gene family, and reads without a unique V-gene family were dropped. To address suspected cross-contamination and a sequencing artifact, a later analysis removed around 600 highly shared, low-generation-probability nucleotide sequences. In a later analysis, a clonal expansion index for each public chain was calculated from normalized within-repertoire ranks of inferred template counts. In a later analysis, generation probabilities were computed using a VDJ recombination model fitted to out-of-frame rearrangements, and the results were checked against IGoR. In a later analysis, hypergeometric tests were used to score TCR-TCR, TCR-HLA and TCR-CMV co-occurrence, with a repertoire-size bias correction applied to TCR pairs. In a later analysis, false discovery rates were estimated by permuting HLA or CMV assignments 20 times. In a later analysis, co-occurring TCRs were grouped using DBSCAN, with TCRdist sequence similarity added in when clustering inside HLA-allele-positive subsets. Co-occurrence clustering excluded repertoires with fewer than 30,000 or more than 120,000 public chains, plus five with anomalous nucleotide sharing. TCRdb holds this immuneACCESS table with in-frame rearrangements only. Some clones are missing; in checked studies, unresolved V genes explain under half, and the rest has no known cause. V, J and clone size were drawn from that table, and D and trimming were deduced from the DNA. This sample lists some 140,000 clones; about 80% were detected once. Approximately 1.3% of the sample lies in the top ten.

The germline V gene specifies SGHNT as CDR1 and YENEEA as CDR2. The CDR3 runs 14 amino acids, cysteine and phenylalanine included. Of all the DNA, just the CDR3 is kept, 42 bases in frame from base 1. Trimming removed 1 base from V and 4 bases from J, leaving 10 bases between the germline ends. The cohort was made up of approximately 700 healthy bone marrow donors. Cohort members were all nominally healthy when sampled, although unrecorded immune exposures were likely present. The donor was CMV seropositive and was included in the group of 250 to 300 seropositive cohort members. A peripheral blood sample was collected from each donor, and TCR beta sequencing was performed on peripheral blood mononuclear cells. Genomic DNA was extracted from the blood cell samples with the Qiagen DNeasy Blood Extraction Kit.

Sequencing was done on a sample of PBMCs. The sequence was obtained from a male donor in good health and CMV-seropositive. The chain employs TRBV11-3 and TRBJ1-1; the D gene is not confidently resolved. CDR3 region: CASSLGRSSTEAFF. Read as DNA, the sequence is TGTGCCAGCAGCTTAGGCAGGTCGAGCACTGAAGCTTTCTTT.